Sequencing of this TCR beta chain was carried out in a study of T cell responses to AZD1222 COVID-19 vaccine. Overall study findings and caveats: Unmutated variant regions reportedly attract nearly half of all spike-specific TCRs.

Regarding this clone: Its antigen remains unknown.

With 2 bases removed from V and 9 bases from J, the gap between germline ends came to 8 bases. This CDR3 region has 12 residues. CDR1 and CDR2 (germline): MNHEY, SVGEGT. The data were produced by immunoSEQ multiplex PCR, yet TCRdb's version contains in-frame clones alone and is incomplete. The data show 100,000 to 120,000 clones, 82% seen once. The chain uses TRBV6-2 or TRBV6-3 and TRBJ2-1; the D is unclear. The sequencing used peripheral blood, collected on day 0 of AZD1222 vaccination. The sequence was collected from an adult in good health. The CDR3 DNA sequence: TGTGCCAGCAGTTACCCGCGTCCTGAGCAGTTCTTC. Translated, it gives CASSYPRPEQFF.